This T cell receptor (beta chain) was identified during a study of somatic mutations in cytotoxic T cells in rheumatoid arthritis. Both CD4+ and CD8+ cells were separated through positive magnetic bead selection, and their purity was verified using flow cytometry. As to this clone: What it recognizes is unknown.

Overall study results and limits: Each of about an eighth of the roughly 60 patients had a largest CD8+ clone that made up more than 20% of CD8+ cells. Multiple comparisons were not accounted for in the slight TRBV07 underrepresentation seen in rheumatoid arthritis patients.

Trimming removed 4 bases from V and 2 bases from J, with 8 bases in between. Germline V lookup: CDR1 SGDLS, CDR2 YYNGEE. There are 13 residues in the CDR3. Sequenced by immunoSEQ multiplex PCR; TCRdb stores in-frame clones only, minus some. Among approximately 30,000 clones listed, approximately 78% were seen once. Source material: CD8+ T cells sorted from blood. This TCR derives from an adult with rheumatoid arthritis. The gene calls are TRBV9 and TRBJ2-3; D not certain. CDR3 amino acids: CASSLASTDTQYF. The CDR3 coding sequence is TGTGCCAGCAGCTTAGCCTCCACAGATACGCAGTATTTT.